These 22 T cell receptor beta chains came from one sample sequenced in a study of neoadjuvant nivolumab and ipilimumab in lung cancer (dated by TCRdb to 2018 to 2021). The time point label, read with the paper, signifies: at surgical resection after neoadjuvant nivolumab +/- ipilimumab. Libraries were constructed by the immunoSEQ multiplex PCR assay. In its TCRdb copy, this immuneACCESS table keeps in-frame sequences only and misses some clones. Where compared with another copy, unresolved V genes explain less than half of these, and the others have no known cause. This sample gives 30,000 or so clones in total; over 80% of them show up just once. The top ten clonotypes cover 5% to 6.5% of the sample. This sample comprised tumor tissue, obtained after neoadjuvant nivolumab, alone or with ipilimumab, at or shortly before surgery. The receptors here all came from an adult with non-small cell lung cancer.

This rearrangement joins TRBV18 to TRBJ2-1, with TRBD1 matching 8 bases. V lost 3 bases, J lost 9 bases, and 7 bases stayed unmatched. The CDR3 has 14 residues. Germline CDR1 reads KGHSH; CDR2 reads LQKENI. CDR3 coding DNA: TGTGCCAGCTCACCCCAGGGGGCTTATAGTGAGCAGTTCTTC. Translating gives CASSPQGAYSEQFF.

The chain combines TRBV27 with TRBJ2-2, with 7 bases matching TRBD1. The junction had 12 bases not matched to a gene; V was cut back by 7 bases and J by 7 bases. The CDR3 has 15 residues. Germline loops: CDR1 MNHEY, CDR2 SMNVEV (reference sequence). CDR3 loop: CASTTVTGWGGELFF. In DNA, the CDR3 is TGTGCCAGCACCACCGTGACAGGGTGGGGCGGGGAGCTGTTTTTT.

J is TRBJ2-2 and V is TRBV11-3, with D tentatively TRBD1 or TRBD2 (5 bases each). The germline gives CDR1 SGHNT, CDR2 YENEEA. Trimming left V 3 bases short and J 7 bases short, with 12 bases between. The CDR3 has 14 amino acids. The chain's CDR3 is CASSLGEHYGELFF. DNA of the CDR3: TGTGCCAGCAGCTTGGGGGAGCATTACGGGGAGCTGTTTTTT.

The genes are TRBV10-3 and TRBJ2-1; the D is unclear. Germline V gene data show CDR1 as ENHRY and CDR2 as SYGVKD. The CDR3 runs 13 residues. The V end was cut by 0 bases, the J end by 6 bases, with 6 bases between. In DNA form, the CDR3 reads TGTGCCATCAGTGAGTCGTTGGGCAATGAGCAGTTCTTC. Its protein is CAISESLGNEQFF.

This rearrangement joins TRBV18 to TRBJ2-2; 11 nucleotides agree with TRBD2. The junction had 4 bases not matched to a gene; V was cut back by 3 bases and J by 1 base. Germline CDR1 is KGHSH and CDR2 is LQKENI. The CDR3 covers 17 residues. CDR3 nucleotide sequence: TGTGCCAGCTCACCCATACTAGCGGGAGAGAACACCGGGGAGCTGTTTTTT. This encodes CASSPILAGENTGELFF.

This clone was observed once. The V and J genes are TRBV11-2 and TRBJ2-1; D is unclear. This CDR3 comprises 15 residues. Trimming took 4 bases from V and 2 from J, leaving 12 bases between them. CDR1 and CDR2 (germline): SGHAT, FQNNGV. This CDR3 is CASSYLGPPYNEQFF. The CDR3 DNA is TGTGCCAGCAGCTACTTAGGACCCCCCTACAATGAGCAGTTCTTC.

This clone was counted a few times. The genes are TRBV6-5 and TRBJ2-3, with 12 positions matching TRBD2. The junction had 8 bases not matched to a gene; V was cut back by 6 bases and J by 7 bases. The CDR3 is made up of 15 amino acids. The germline V gene has CDR1 MNHEY and CDR2 SVGAGI. The CDR3 loop reads CASSQASGRENTQYF. The DNA for the CDR3 is TGTGCCAGCAGCCAAGCTAGCGGGAGGGAAAATACGCAGTATTTT.

V is TRBV14 and J is TRBJ2-1; the D is unclear. CDR1 and CDR2 from the germline V gene are SGHDN and FVKESK. Between the trimmed V and J ends, which lost 2 bases and 5 bases, there was a span of 4 bases. The length of the CDR3 is 12 residues. CDR3 bases: TGTGCCAGCAGCCAACTAAACAATGAGCAGTTCTTC. Its protein product is CASSQLNNEQFF.

The CDR3 region has the DNA TGTGCCTGGAGTGACACTCCAGGGGCTTTCTTT. Amino acids: CAWSDTPGAFF. This chain uses TRBV30 with TRBJ1-1, with TRBD1 as a possible D gene (5 bases). Germline V gene sequence: CDR1 GTSNPN, CDR2 SVGIG (reference sequence). The CDR3 loop spans 11 amino acids. V was clipped by 1 base and J by 11 bases, with 11 bases between them. Based on the CDR3 plus reference TRBV30 and TRBJ1-1, the full variable domain is SQTIHQWPATLVQPVGSPLSLECTVEGTSNPNLYWYRQAAGRGLQLLFYSVGIGQISSEVPQNLSASRPQDRQFILSSKKLLLSDSGFYLCAWSDTPGAFFGQGTRLTVV.

The chain recombines TRBV7-4 with TRBJ2-7, with D maybe TRBD2 (6 bases). The V and J ends lost 5 bases and 6 bases respectively, with 14 bases between them. This CDR3 is built from 13 residues. The germline CDR1 and CDR2 sequences are SGHVT and SQSDAQ. DNA for the CDR3: TGTGCCAGCAGCACCCGACGGGACTCCGAGCAGTACTTC. It translates to CASSTRRDSEQYF. Variable domain in full (rest from reference TRBV7-4 and TRBJ2-7): GAGVSQSPRYKVAKRGRDVALRCDSISGHVTLYWYRQTLGQGSEVLTYSQSDAQRDKSGRPSGRFSAERPERSVSTLKIQRTEQGDSAVYLCASSTRRDSEQYFGPGTRLTVT.

This chain joins TRBV18 and TRBJ2-1, with no clear D. Trimming removed 3 bases at V and 0 bases at J, with 18 bases between. The CDR3 sequence is 18 residues long. CDR1 is KGHSH and CDR2 is LQKENI in the germline V gene. The CDR3 DNA sequence: TGTGCCAGCTCACCTCTACCCTTGGCGTCATCCTCCTACAATGAGCAGTTCTTC. Its translation: CASSPLPLASSSYNEQFF.

The chain employs TRBV5-4 and TRBJ1-2; the match to TRBD1 covers 9 bases. V shed 0 bases, J shed 7 bases, and the junction held 4 bases outside the gene matches. The CDR3 contains 14 residues. The germline CDR1 and CDR2 sequences are SGHNT and YYREEE (reference sequence). CDR3 region: CASSLATTGGGYTF. The CDR3 coding sequence is TGTGCCAGCAGCTTGGCCACGACAGGGGGTGGCTACACCTTC.

The V call is TRBV30, the J call TRBJ1-4, with no clear D. The CDR3 length is 12 residues. Trimming removed 2 bases at V and 8 bases at J, with 9 bases between. In germline, CDR1 is GTSNPN, CDR2 SVGIG (reference sequence). The CDR3 loop is CAWSLSGEKLFF. CDR3 DNA: TGTGCCTGGAGTCTCAGTGGGGAAAAACTGTTTTTT.

This sequence joins TRBV6-5 and TRBJ2-2, with D perhaps TRBD1 (6 bases). The CDR3 has 14 residues. Germline V gene lookup returns CDR1 MNHEY and CDR2 SVGAGI. Deletions cut 3 bases from V and 7 bases from J, with 12 bases between. The CDR3 coding sequence is TGTGCCAGCAGTTATGAGGGACATGGCGGGGAGCTGTTTTTT. The encoded protein is CASSYEGHGGELFF.

The rearrangement uses TRBV30 and TRBJ1-5, with 12 bases aligning to TRBD1. The CDR3 is 18 amino acids. After removal of 2 bases from V and 5 bases from J, the junction contained 13 bases not matched to a gene. Germline loops: CDR1 GTSNPN, CDR2 SVGIG (reference sequence). CDR3 in amino acids: CAWSPRDRGLEYYQPQHF. The CDR3, as DNA: TGTGCCTGGAGTCCCCGGGACAGGGGGCTTGAGTACTATCAGCCCCAGCATTTT.

The chain carries TRBV7-9 and TRBJ2-1, with TRBD2 matching 7 bases. The CDR3 loop spans 15 amino acids. After removal of 4 bases from V and 5 bases from J, the junction contained 8 bases not matched to a gene. From germline, CDR1 is SEHNR and CDR2 FQNEAQ (reference sequence). The DNA of the CDR3 is TGTGCCAGCAGCTACCGGCGGGGGACCCACAATGAGCAGTTCTTC. Its protein product is CASSYRRGTHNEQFF.

The chain couples TRBV27 to TRBJ2-3; the D is unclear. The germline V gene has CDR1 MNHEY and CDR2 SMNVEV (reference sequence). Trimming shortened V by 0 bases and J by 4 bases, and 8 bases separated the two germline ends. There are 14 residues in the CDR3. CDR3 bases: TGTGCCAGCAGTTTATCGGGATTAGCAGATACGCAGTATTTT. Its translation is CASSLSGLADTQYF.

On this clone itself: The junction departs from the called germline gene at one end, perhaps through a read error. J is TRBJ1-1 and V is TRBV4-2; D not resolved. Germline CDR1 is LGHNA and CDR2 is YNFKEQ. CDR3 length: 16 amino acids. The CDR3 sequence is CASSQGPLRRNSEAFF. In DNA form, the CDR3 reads TGTGCCAGCAGCCAAGGACCGCTAAGGAGGAACAGTGAAGCTTTCTTT.

This clone was seen only once. CDR3 in amino acids: CASSAGGVDTGELFF. For the CDR3, the DNA is TGTGCCAGCAGCGCCGGCGGGGTAGACACCGGGGAGCTGTTTTTT. This chain uses TRBV5-4 with TRBJ2-2; TRBD2 might be the D (6 bases). CDR3 length: 15 amino acids. Trimming stripped 4 bases from V and 3 bases from J, with 13 bases between. Germline V gives CDR1 SGHNT, CDR2 YYREEE (reference sequence).

The J gene is TRBJ2-1, the V gene TRBV6-5; D uncertain. Trimming took off 6 bases at V and 0 bases at J, with 12 bases between the two ends. Germline V gene data show CDR1 as MNHEY and CDR2 as SVGAGI. This CDR3 contains 15 residues. CDR3 nucleotides: TGTGCCAGCAGCAATAACTGGGACTCCTACAATGAGCAGTTCTTC. It is translated as CASSNNWDSYNEQFF.

This clone appeared a few times. This chain uses TRBV18 with TRBJ2-2; D gene unclear. Germline CDR1 KGHSH, CDR2 LQKENI. V lost 3 bases, J lost 3 bases, and 8 bases lay in between. The CDR3 sequence is 14 residues long. The DNA for the CDR3 is TGTGCCAGCTCACCCCTCCCTGACACCGGGGAGCTGTTTTTT. It is translated as CASSPLPDTGELFF.

The chain recombines TRBV29-1 with TRBJ2-7, with D tentatively TRBD1 (6 bases). V lost 6 bases to trimming and J lost 6 bases, with 18 bases between them. Germline CDR1 SQVTM, CDR2 ANQGSEA. The CDR3 consists of 13 residues. CDR3 loop: CSVEPTRGGEQYF. The CDR3 coding sequence is TGCAGCGTCGAACCGACCCGAGGGGGCGAGCAGTACTTC.